This is a list of T cell receptor beta chains from one sample in a study of blood T cells in healthy people across ages. Each CDR3 protein gets one entry after TCRdb re-called the 5' RACE reads with MiXCR. This table has roughly 1 million distinct CDR3 sequences, around 25% appearing once. These data also formed part of another study, on T cells of mothers and their children.

Sequencing input: blood. The receptors here all came from a girl aged 2 to 9 in good health. Each CDR3 is given with its conserved first and last residue. The D gene is left open where the match is weak. Only part of the rows carry a size: once, few, many, or a class if the clone is expanded.

>14|TRBV7-3|few|TRBD2|TRBJ2-1
CASSAGLDLNEQFF
TGTGCCAGCAGCGCGGGACTAGATTTAAATGAGCAGTTCTTC
>14|TRBV11-2|-|TRBD1|TRBJ1-4
CATLPGTANEKLFF
TGTGCCACCTTGCCCGGGACAGCGAATGAAAAACTGTTTTTT
>14|TRBV6-6|-|-|TRBJ1-5
CASSYLITTQPQHF
TGTGCCAGCAGTTACTTAATCACCACTCAGCCCCAGCATTTT
>16|TRBV27|few|TRBD1|TRBJ2-2
CASSPGTGGIPGELFF
TGTGCCAGCAGCCCTGGGACAGGGGGAATTCCCGGGGAGCTGTTTTTT
>12|TRBV2|-|-|TRBJ2-5
CASIRGLETQYF
TGTGCCAGCATTAGGGGTTTGGAGACCCAGTACTTC
>15|TRBV12-5|few|-|TRBJ2-1
CASGLPGDTYNEQFF
TGTGCTAGTGGTTTGCCCGGGGACACCTACAATGAGCAGTTCTTC
>15|TRBV5-4|-|-|TRBJ1-6
CASSFTQGFNSPLHF
TGTGCCAGCAGCTTCACACAGGGTTTTAATTCACCCCTCCACTTT
>12|TRBV5-1|many|-|TRBJ2-3
CASSVVGDTQYF
TGCGCCAGCAGCGTCGTGGGGGATACGCAGTATTTT
>13|TRBV6-5|many|-|TRBJ2-1
CASSYGLYNEQFF
TGTGCCAGCAGTTACGGTCTGTACAATGAGCAGTTCTTC
>13|TRBV4-1|few|-|TRBJ2-1
CASSQHYDNEQFF
TGCGCCAGCAGCCAGCACTATGACAATGAGCAGTTCTTC
>13|TRBV12-3/TRBV12-4|-|TRBD1|TRBJ1-5
CASRPGQNQPQHF
TGTGCCAGCAGACCGGGACAGAATCAGCCCCAGCATTTT
>15|TRBV9|many|-|TRBJ2-6
CASSVGGSGANVLTF
TGTGCCAGCAGCGTAGGAGGCTCTGGGGCCAACGTCCTGACTTTC
>16|TRBV3-1|-|TRBD2|TRBJ2-1
CASSHSGLAGYNEQFF
TGTGCCAGCAGCCACTCGGGACTAGCGGGATACAATGAGCAGTTCTTC
>14|TRBV27|few|TRBD1|TRBJ1-1
CASSYDRVYTEAFF
TGTGCCAGCAGTTACGACAGGGTCTACACTGAAGCTTTCTTT
>19|TRBV12-3/TRBV12-4|-|-|TRBJ2-7
CASSLVLSWKSGISYEQYF
TGTGCCAGCAGTTTAGTTCTATCGTGGAAAAGCGGTATATCCTACGAGCAGTACTTC
>15|TRBV20-1|-|-|TRBJ2-7
CSGRDRGRASYEQYF
TGCAGTGGTAGAGATCGTGGGAGAGCATCCTACGAGCAGTACTTC
>15|TRBV3-1|-|-|TRBJ2-1
CASSYAGATVGEQFF
TGTGCCAGCAGCTATGCGGGGGCGACAGTGGGTGAGCAGTTCTTC
>16|TRBV5-1|few|TRBD2|TRBJ2-7
CASSLAISGRADEQYF
TGCGCCAGCAGCTTGGCCATTAGCGGGAGGGCAGACGAGCAGTACTTC
>16|TRBV4-3|-|-|TRBJ2-2
CASSQEVATNTGELFF
TGCGCCAGCAGCCAAGAAGTGGCTACGAACACCGGGGAGCTGTTTTTT
>15|TRBV7-2|few|TRBD2|TRBJ2-3
CASSRGGVGTDTQYF
TGTGCCAGCAGCCGCGGGGGGGTTGGCACAGATACGCAGTATTTT
>13|TRBV12-3/TRBV12-4|-|-|TRBJ1-1
CASSFKANTEAFF
TGTGCCAGCAGTTTTAAAGCAAACACTGAAGCTTTCTTT
>12|TRBV7-9|few|-|TRBJ1-1
CASSDTGTEAFF
TGTGCCAGCAGCGACACGGGAACTGAAGCTTTCTTT
>11|TRBV29-1|-|-|TRBJ2-3
CSGRTSDTQYF
TGCAGCGGGCGGACTTCAGATACGCAGTATTTT
>17|TRBV6-1|-|TRBD1|TRBJ2-5
CASSEGIFIQGIETQYF
TGTGCCAGCAGTGAAGGCATATTCATACAGGGGATTGAGACCCAGTACTTC
>16|TRBV4-3|-|-|TRBJ2-3
CAGSQDRFGAVDTQYF
TGCGCCGGCAGCCAAGATAGGTTCGGGGCGGTAGATACGCAGTATTTT
>15|TRBV12-3/TRBV12-4|-|TRBD1|TRBJ1-1
CASRPWDRRNTEAFF
TGTGCCAGCAGGCCCTGGGACAGGAGGAACACTGAAGCTTTCTTT
>15|TRBV12-3/TRBV12-4|-|-|TRBJ2-3
CASRGQADFTDTQYF
TGTGCCAGCAGGGGCCAGGCCGACTTCACAGATACGCAGTATTTT
>16|TRBV7-8|-|TRBD2|TRBJ2-7
CASSPAGAGGAYEQYF
TGTGCCAGCAGCCCCGCCGGAGCGGGGGGTGCCTACGAGCAGTACTTC
>17|TRBV4-2|few|-|TRBJ1-2
CASSQEGSLKFNYGYTF
TGTGCCAGCAGCCAAGAAGGTAGCCTAAAATTCAACTATGGCTACACCTTC
>15|TRBV9|-|-|TRBJ2-5
CASSPRVQHAETQYF
TGTGCCAGCAGCCCCCGCGTCCAGCATGCGGAGACCCAGTACTTC
>15|TRBV7-9|-|TRBD1|TRBJ1-2
CASSPPGGGIYGYTF
TGTGCCAGCAGCCCACCAGGGGGCGGTATCTATGGCTACACCTTC
>13|TRBV3-1|few|TRBD2|TRBJ2-1
CASSHRRGNEQFF
TGTGCCAGCAGCCATAGGCGGGGGAATGAGCAGTTCTTC
>14|TRBV5-6|few|-|TRBJ2-1
CASSFLGVYNEQFF
TGTGCCAGCAGCTTCCTCGGGGTATACAATGAGCAGTTCTTC
>17|TRBV28|many|-|TRBJ2-2
CASSPPDHPQGTGELFF
TGTGCCAGCAGTCCGCCGGACCACCCCCAGGGGACCGGGGAGCTGTTTTTT
>15|TRBV28|-|TRBD2|TRBJ2-7
CASSFPGSGPHEQYF
TGTGCCAGCAGTTTCCCGGGTAGCGGGCCGCACGAGCAGTACTTC
>14|TRBV29-1|-|TRBD2|TRBJ2-7
CSVVTRLAINEQYF
TGCAGCGTCGTTACCCGACTAGCGATCAACGAGCAGTACTTC
>13|TRBV20-1|-|TRBD2|TRBJ2-5
CSSLAPSQETQYF
TGCAGTTCACTAGCGCCCAGTCAAGAGACCCAGTACTTC
>15|TRBV28|-|-|TRBJ2-5
CASSSVGSRWETQYF
TGTGCCAGCAGTTCCGTCGGGTCTCGGTGGGAGACCCAGTACTTC
>15|TRBV28|-|-|TRBJ1-1
CASQGFEGIRTEAFF
TGTGCCAGCCAGGGCTTTGAGGGTATTAGGACTGAAGCTTTCTTT
>14|TRBV6-5|-|-|TRBJ2-4
CASSYWGGGNIQYF
TGTGCCAGCAGTTACTGGGGAGGAGGAAACATTCAGTACTTC
>14|TRBV7-2|few|-|TRBJ2-6
CASSLVTGTNVLTF
TGTGCCAGCAGCTTAGTAACCGGGACAAACGTCCTGACTTTC